Listed below are T cell receptor beta chains from one sample, sequenced in a study of T cell responses to AZD1222 COVID-19 vaccine. Produced via immunoSEQ multiplex PCR; TCRdb's table is partial and in-frame only. Altogether some 110,000 clones are present, about 86% being singletons, with the ten largest covering roughly 18%. Sequencing used peripheral blood, obtained 28 days after the second AZD1222 dose. The receptors were sampled from an adult who received the AZD1222 COVID-19 vaccine. The CDR3 runs from the conserved cysteine through the conserved F or W. Fields, in order: CDR3 protein, CDR3 DNA, clone size, J gene, D gene, V gene. A D gene is named only where the DNA matches it firmly. Size is stated for part of the rows, as once, few or many counts, or as a class when the clone is expanded.

CASSLGTGWYNEQFF	TGTGCCAGCAGTCTAGGGACAGGGTGGTACAATGAGCAGTTCTTC	-	TRBJ2-1	TRBD1	TRBV5-6
CASSLGPTYYF	TGCGCCAGCAGCTTGGGGCCCACCTACTACTTC	-	TRBJ2-7	-	TRBV5-1
CASSNPGHYGYTF	TGTGCCAGCAGCAACCCGGGCCACTATGGCTACACCTTC	-	TRBJ1-2	-	TRBV21-1
CASSRDVSYEQYF	TGTGCCAGTAGTCGGGACGTGTCCTACGAGCAGTACTTC	-	TRBJ2-7	-	TRBV19
CASSIGGMFRGRRADTQYF	TGTGCCAGTAGTATAGGTGGTATGTTCAGGGGGCGAAGAGCAGATACGCAGTATTTT	-	TRBJ2-3	TRBD1	TRBV19
CASSQDPGGGRNYGYTF	TGCGCCAGCAGCCAAGACCCCGGGGGCGGAAGGAACTATGGCTACACCTTC	few	TRBJ1-2	-	TRBV4-1
CASRTPKLGTEAFF	TGTGCCAGCCGAACTCCTAAGTTGGGCACTGAAGCTTTCTTT	-	TRBJ1-1	-	TRBV7-9
CASSAWPDGYTF	TGTGCCAGCAGCGCGTGGCCAGATGGCTACACCTTC	-	TRBJ1-2	-	TRBV3-1/TRBV3-2
CASRPSGGPYEQYF	TGCGCCAGCAGGCCATCAGGAGGACCTTACGAGCAGTACTTC	-	TRBJ2-7	-	TRBV5-1
CASSRTSGRVLTYEQYF	TGCGCCAGCTCAAGGACTAGCGGGAGGGTCCTAACCTACGAGCAGTACTTC	-	TRBJ2-7	TRBD2	TRBV5-1
CASSIGSLGTEAFF	TGTGCCAGTAGTATCGGCAGCCTAGGCACTGAAGCTTTCTTT	-	TRBJ1-1	-	TRBV19
CASSLVGQPQHF	TGTGCCAGCAGTTTAGTAGGGCAGCCCCAGCATTTT	-	TRBJ1-5	-	TRBV12-3/TRBV12-4
CASSPDPHRSGANVLTF	TGTGCCAGTAGTCCCGACCCCCACAGGTCTGGGGCCAACGTCCTGACTTTC	-	TRBJ2-6	-	TRBV19
CASSYGGANYGYTF	TGTGCCAGCAGTTACGGAGGGGCTAACTATGGCTACACCTTC	-	TRBJ1-2	-	TRBV6-5
CASTHRDSNEKLFF	TGTGCCAGCACCCACCGGGACAGTAATGAAAAACTGTTTTTT	-	TRBJ1-4	TRBD1	TRBV3-1/TRBV3-2
CASSHRDRAANEQFF	TGTGCCAGCAGCCACCGGGACAGGGCCGCCAATGAGCAGTTCTTC	-	TRBJ2-1	TRBD1	TRBV7-8
CASSLARGGGMNTEAFF	TGTGCCAGCAGCTTGGCTCGTGGGGGTGGCATGAACACTGAAGCTTTCTTT	-	TRBJ1-1	-	TRBV5-8